Shown below are 22 T cell receptor beta chains from a single sample sequenced in a study of T cells in Graves' hyperthyroidism and ophthalmopathy. TCR beta CDR3 regions were amplified from RNA transcripts. A set of HTBI primers served as the primers for a first-round RT-PCR of the TCR CDR3. Each CDR3 protein gets one entry after TCRdb re-called the multiplex PCR reads with MiXCR. The sample records more than 150,000 distinct CDR3 sequences, 17% being singletons. Sample: blood. These receptors were collected from a woman aged 45-60 years with Graves' hyperthyroidism.

This clonotype turned up a few times. This chain connects TRBV2 to TRBJ1-5; 7 nucleotides align to TRBD1. This CDR3 is built from 16 residues. The V gene end was trimmed by 5 bases and the J gene end by 0 bases; junction bases not matched to a gene: 7. From germline, CDR1 is SNHLY and CDR2 FYNNEI. This CDR3 reads CASSNTGTVSNQPQHF. DNA for the CDR3: TGTGCCAGCAGTAATACCGGGACAGTTAGCAATCAGCCCCAGCATTTT.

This clonotype came up a few times. V usage is TRBV5-1 and J usage is TRBJ1-1; 7 nucleotides match TRBD1. The V gene end was trimmed by 3 bases and the J gene end by 5 bases; junction bases not matched to a gene: 28. In germline, CDR1 is SGHRS, CDR2 YFSETQ. This CDR3 has 21 amino acids. CDR3: CASSYLQGTSIKGYLVTEAFF. The CDR3, as DNA: TGCGCCAGCAGCTACCTACAGGGGACCTCCATTAAGGGGTATCTCGTAACTGAAGCTTTCTTT.

This clonotype was recorded at least ten times. The chain employs TRBV29-1 and TRBJ2-1, with 11 positions matching TRBD2. V was clipped by 4 bases and J by 4 bases; unmatched bases: 12. The germline gives CDR1 SQVTM, CDR2 ANQGSEA. The CDR3 totals 17 residues. The chain's CDR3 is CSVVGGALAGGYNEQFF. Written as DNA, the CDR3 is TGCAGCGTTGTTGGGGGCGCCCTAGCGGGGGGATACAATGAGCAGTTCTTC.

This clonotype was recorded many times. The chain is built from TRBV6-1 and TRBJ2-2, with D tentatively TRBD2 (6 bases). The V and J ends lost 11 bases and 7 bases respectively, with 8 bases between them. From germline, CDR1 is MNHNS and CDR2 SASEGT. This CDR3 is built from 10 residues. The CDR3 protein is CAAGNGELFF. As DNA, the CDR3 is TGTGCCGCGGGGAACGGGGAGCTGTTTTTT.

This sequence joins TRBV3-1 and TRBJ2-7, with TRBD1 matching over 7 bases. The germline V gene has CDR1 LGHDT and CDR2 YNNKEL (reference sequence). The CDR3 is made up of 16 amino acids. J gave up 2 bases and V 4 bases, and 11 bases lay outside the gene matches. The CDR3 region is CASSRTSTGQTYEQYF. The CDR3 coding sequence is TGTGCCAGCAGCCGCACGTCTACGGGACAGACCTACGAGCAGTACTTC.

This clonotype was counted ten times or more. The chain joins TRBV6-1 to TRBJ1-1; TRBD1 is a possible D gene (5 bases). This CDR3 spans 14 amino acids. Germline V gene lookup returns CDR1 MNHNS and CDR2 SASEGT. V lost 7 bases and J lost 2, with 14 bases in between. CDR3 in amino acids: CASNLGGSNTEAFF. CDR3 sequence (DNA): TGTGCCAGCAACCTTGGGGGATCTAACACTGAAGCTTTCTTT.

In its sample, this clonotype was seen many times. The chain uses TRBV5-6 and TRBJ1-5, with D hard to call. The V end lost 1 base, the J end lost 0 bases, and 8 bases lay between the germline ends. The germline V gene encodes CDR1 SGHDT and CDR2 YYEEEE. The CDR3 is made up of 15 amino acids. The CDR3 coding sequence is TGTGCCAGCAGCTTGTACACCATTAGCAATCAGCCCCAGCATTTT. Protein: CASSLYTISNQPQHF.

There are many counts of this clonotype. The rearrangement links TRBV20-1 to TRBJ2-2, with no clear D. The CDR3 sequence is 14 residues long. V was shortened by 2 bases and J by 0 bases, with 7 bases between the two germline ends. Germline CDR1 is DFQATT and CDR2 is SNEGSKA (reference sequence). The CDR3 spells CSARKSANTGELFF. CDR3 coding DNA: TGCAGTGCTAGAAAGAGCGCGAACACCGGGGAGCTGTTTTTT.

This clonotype has ten or more counts. The chain has TRBV18 and TRBJ2-3; 7 nucleotides match TRBD1. Germline V gives CDR1 KGHSH, CDR2 LQKENI. The CDR3 spans 17 residues. V shed 6 bases, J shed 0 bases, and the junction held 12 bases outside the gene matches. In DNA form, the CDR3 reads TGTGCCAGCTCGCAACAGGGGCCAGCTACTAGCACAGATACGCAGTATTTT. Translating gives CASSQQGPATSTDTQYF.

The table lists this clonotype with many counts. V gene TRBV20-1 combines with J gene TRBJ1-2, with 9 bases that match TRBD1. V lost 3 bases to trimming and J lost 8 bases; unmatched junction nucleotides: 7. From germline, CDR1 is DFQATT and CDR2 SNEGSKA (reference sequence). The CDR3 has 13 amino acids. The CDR3 DNA reads as TGCAGTGCTAGGGACAGGGGAGGAAGGGGCTACACCTTC. Protein: CSARDRGGRGYTF.

This clonotype was seen at least ten times. J is TRBJ2-1 and V is TRBV15; 10 bases are a match to TRBD2. The CDR3 totals 14 residues. Germline V CDR1 and CDR2: LNHNV, YYDKDF (reference sequence). The V gene end was trimmed by 8 bases and the J gene end by 0 bases; junction bases not matched to a gene: 1. CDR3 DNA: TGTGCCACCTCTAGCGGGGGCTCCTACAATGAGCAGTTCTTC. Translated: CATSSGGSYNEQFF. The whole variable domain, filled in from reference TRBV15 and TRBJ2-1, reads DAMVIQNPRYQVTQFGKPVTLSCSQTLNHNVMYWYQQKSSQAPKLLFHYYDKDFNNEADTPDNFQSRRPNTSFCFLDIRSPGLGDTAMYLCATSSGGSYNEQFFGPGTRLTVL.

This clonotype is labeled medium-sized. The rearrangement joins TRBV27 to TRBJ1-5, with D possibly matching TRBD1 (5 bases). The CDR3 spans 14 residues. Looked up from germline, CDR1 is MNHEY and CDR2 is SMNVEV (reference sequence). V lost 5 bases and J 4 bases, leaving 12 bases between the germline ends. CDR3 sequence reads: CASSPGQINQPQHF. CDR3 coding DNA: TGTGCCAGCAGTCCCGGACAAATTAATCAGCCCCAGCATTTT.

This clonotype was observed many times. The rearrangement links TRBV6-1 to TRBJ1-2; D perhaps matches TRBD1 (5 bases). V lost 5 bases and J 7 bases, leaving 14 bases between the germline ends. CDR1 is MNHNS and CDR2 is SASEGT in the germline V gene. This CDR3 has 13 amino acids. For the CDR3, the DNA is TGTGCCAGCAGTTCGAGGGGTATGCGTGGCTACACCTTC. It codes for CASSSRGMRGYTF.

This clonotype was seen ten or more times. This sequence joins TRBV5-5 and TRBJ1-1, with D possibly being TRBD1 (6 bases). The germline V gene encodes CDR1 SGHKS and CDR2 YYEKEE (reference sequence). With 4 bases removed from V and 6 bases from J, the gap between germline ends came to 22 bases. The CDR3 is 16 amino acids. The CDR3 nucleotides read TGTGCCAGCAGCCTAGCCTCGACAGGACCCCTGTCTGAAGCTTTCTTT. Its protein product is CASSLASTGPLSEAFF.

CDR3 residues: CASSLEAGDGNEQFF. In nucleotides, the CDR3 is TGTGCCAGCAGCTTAGAGGCAGGGGACGGGAATGAGCAGTTCTTC. The chain employs TRBV13 and TRBJ2-1; TRBD1 is a possible D gene (6 bases). The germline gives CDR1 PRHDT, CDR2 FYEKMQ (reference sequence). CDR3 length: 15 amino acids. Trimming shortened V by 1 base and J by 7 bases, and 14 bases separated the two germline ends.

This clonotype was picked up many times. V gene TRBV27 combines with J gene TRBJ2-6; TRBD1 agrees at 8 bases. Trimming cost V 10 bases and J 3 bases; bases outside gene matches: 11. The CDR3 consists of 16 residues. In germline, CDR1 is MNHEY, CDR2 SMNVEV (reference sequence). This CDR3 reads CATRTGHVGGANVLTF. As DNA, the CDR3 is TGTGCCACCCGGACAGGGCATGTAGGTGGGGCCAACGTCCTGACTTTC.

V and J are TRBV15 and TRBJ2-3, with 10 nucleotides matching TRBD2. This CDR3 comprises 17 residues. CDR1 LNHNV and CDR2 YYDKDF come from the germline V gene (reference sequence). Trimming removed 1 base from V and 1 base from J; junction bases left unmatched: 5. Here the CDR3 reads CATSRGTLAGGTDTQYF. CDR3 in DNA: TGTGCCACCAGCAGAGGTACTCTAGCGGGGGGCACAGATACGCAGTATTTT.

This clonotype has at least ten counts. CDR3: CASSSGAGYTF. For the CDR3, the DNA is TGTGCCAGCAGCTCAGGGGCTGGCTACACCTTC. J is TRBJ1-2 and V is TRBV13; D possibly corresponds to TRBD1 (6 bases). The germline V gene has CDR1 PRHDT and CDR2 FYEKMQ (reference sequence). The germline V and J ends were trimmed by 4 bases and 7 bases, with 7 bases remaining between them. This CDR3 is built from 11 residues.

A few counts support this clonotype. This chain uses TRBV9 with TRBJ2-1, with D perhaps assigned TRBD1 or TRBD2 (7 bases each). Germline values: CDR1 SGDLS, CDR2 YYNGEE. The CDR3 is made up of 14 amino acids. Trimming shortened V by 5 bases and J by 11 bases, and 20 bases separated the two germline ends. The CDR3 DNA is TGTGCCAGCAGTCGGGGAGGGGGCGAGTCTAAGCAGTTCTTC. It is translated as CASSRGGGESKQFF.

This clonotype was detected ten times or more. CDR3 sequence reads: CASSSETGPNTGELFF. DNA of the CDR3: TGCGCCAGCAGCTCGGAGACAGGGCCGAACACCGGGGAGCTGTTTTTT. This rearrangement joins TRBV5-1 to TRBJ2-2, with TRBD1 matching over 7 bases. Trimming removed 3 bases from V and 0 bases from J; junction bases left unmatched: 5. CDR3 length: 16 amino acids. Germline assignment: CDR1 SGHRS and CDR2 YFSETQ.

The chain uses TRBV6-1 and TRBJ2-1; tentative D call: TRBD2 (6 bases). Trimming removed 6 bases from V and 0 bases from J, with 15 bases in between. The CDR3 spans 16 residues. CDR1 and CDR2 from the germline V gene are MNHNS and SASEGT. CDR3 amino acids: CASRLGVGGSYNEQFF. The DNA of the CDR3 is TGTGCCAGCAGGTTGGGGGTCGGGGGCTCCTACAATGAGCAGTTCTTC.

This clonotype has at least ten counts. The chain has TRBV6-1 and TRBJ1-3, with D maybe TRBD1 (6 bases). V was cut by 6 bases and J by 6 bases, with 15 bases left in between. The CDR3 contains 14 residues. Germline V lookup: CDR1 MNHNS, CDR2 SASEGT. As DNA, the CDR3 is TGTGCCAGCAGCCCCGCGCCAGGGGTAAACACCATATATTTT. Translating it yields CASSPAPGVNTIYF.